At least ten counts were recorded for the clone carrying this T cell receptor (beta chain). The antigen remains unidentified. Per germline, CDR1 SGHAT and CDR2 FQDESV (reference sequence). The CDR3 is made up of 12 amino acids. Trimming left V 5 bases short and J 2 bases short, with 7 bases between. This entry is derived from a study of T cell repertoires in cytomegalovirus infection. Study background: Matching HLA type, along with CMV infection, was indicated by public TCR beta signatures. Whole-study results and caveats: There were HLA-C-restricted CMV-specific TCR beta clonotypes dominating the ex vivo response.

MiXCR was run by TCRdb on the reads, yielding one entry per CDR3 protein. The profile covers 250,000 to 400,000 distinct CDR3 sequences, with 20% to 30% appearing a single time and roughly 14% taken by the ten largest. This sample comprised cultured PBMCs, obtained from culture after CMV antigen stimulation. This receptor was taken from a human donor in good health (CMV status not recorded). Some clones in this sample may be carry-over from other donors' samples. The rearrangement links TRBV11-1 to TRBJ2-7; D call uncertain. The CDR3 DNA follows: TGTGCCAGCAGCCTTTCCACCTACGAGCAGTACTTC. Translated, it gives CASSLSTYEQYF.